What follows is one TCR beta chain and its context. The data belong to a study of blood T cell repertoires in COVID-19. Background on the study: The United States, Italy and Spain supplied acute and convalescent COVID-19 samples.

Clones were read by immunoSEQ multiplex PCR, and TCRdb kept only the in-frame ones, dropping some. This sample has roughly 250,000 clones; 80% to 85% occur once, and the top ten carry 15% to 18%. V was cut by 7 bases and J by 5 bases, with 15 bases left in between. CDR3 length: 13 residues. Germline V gene lookup returns CDR1 GTSNPN and CDR2 SVGIG (reference sequence). The TCR was taken from a person between 70 and 80 years old with COVID-19, enrolled during active disease. The gene calls are TRBV30 and TRBJ2-1; D may correspond to TRBD1 or TRBD2 (5 bases each). The sample comprised peripheral blood. CDR3: CALGPSNDNEQFF. The CDR3 DNA reads TGTGCCTTGGGACCCTCTAATGACAATGAGCAGTTCTTC.